One and the same sample provided the 25 T cell receptor beta chains below, sequenced in a study of cytomegalovirus exposure and HLA in healthy donors. Primers included in the PCR were 60 Vbeta and 13 Jbeta primers. The data were produced by immunoSEQ multiplex PCR, yet TCRdb's version contains in-frame clones alone and is incomplete. This sample has roughly 150,000 clones; less than 85% occur once, and the top ten carry 6.5% to 7.5%. Sequencing was performed on PBMCs. The receptors were gathered from a woman in her 50s in good health and CMV-seropositive.

The rearrangement links TRBV27 to TRBJ2-5, with D perhaps matching TRBD1 (5 bases). The J call may be faulty, since TRBJ2-7 better matches the DNA end. This CDR3 comprises 16 residues. Germline CDR1 and CDR2: MNHEY and SMNVEV (reference sequence). The CDR3 DNA reads TGTGCCAGCAGTCCCATCCTTACAGGAATGCGCTACGAGCAGTACTTC. Translation: CASSPILTGMRYEQYF.

The rearrangement joins TRBV9 to TRBJ2-2; 12 bases line up with TRBD2. The J segment lost 7 bases and the V segment lost 4 bases, leaving 14 bases of the junction unmatched. CDR3 size: 18 residues. Germline V gene sequence: CDR1 SGDLS, CDR2 YYNGEE. CDR3 nucleotide sequence: TGTGCCAGCAGCCCTCTAGCGGGGGGGCCCGGTCGGAGCGGGGAGCTGTTTTTT. Encoded protein: CASSPLAGGPGRSGELFF.

J is TRBJ1-2 and V is TRBV18; TRBD1 matches at 8 bases. Looked up from germline, CDR1 is KGHSH and CDR2 is LQKENI. The CDR3 sequence is 13 residues long. J lost 11 bases, V lost 3 bases, and 8 bases had no gene match. The CDR3 reads CASSPGQGAWYTF. In nucleotides, the CDR3 is TGTGCCAGCTCACCTGGGCAGGGGGCCTGGTACACCTTC.

The gene calls are TRBV7-6 and TRBJ2-1; D not certain. Germline CDR1 and CDR2: SGHVS and FNYEAQ. CDR3 length: 16 residues. Deletions cut 1 base from V and 0 bases from J, with 10 bases between. The CDR3 reads CASSLDLAASYNEQFF. In DNA, the CDR3 is TGTGCCAGCAGCTTAGACCTCGCGGCCTCCTACAATGAGCAGTTCTTC.

This rearrangement joins TRBV6-1 to TRBJ1-2; TRBD1 aligns across 10 bases. Germline V gene lookup returns CDR1 MNHNS and CDR2 SASEGT. The CDR3 spans 13 residues. J lost 4 bases, V lost 10 bases, and 6 bases had no gene match. DNA for the CDR3: TGTGCCACCGAGGACAGGGGGGTCTATGGCTACACCTTC. Translating gives CATEDRGVYGYTF.

On this clone itself: Germline and junction disagree at one end, which may indicate a read error. The chain employs TRBV7-2 and TRBJ1-3; D is ambiguous. The CDR3 runs 13 residues. CDR1 and CDR2 (germline): SGHTA, FQGNSA. CDR3 sequence: CASSPNRRNTIYF. The CDR3 DNA reads as TGTGCCAGCAGCCCGAATCGGAGAAATACCATATATTTT.

This sequence joins TRBV6-1 and TRBJ1-6; TRBD1 aligns across 9 bases. The CDR3 consists of 16 residues. J was trimmed by 10 bases and V by 0 bases; bases with no gene match: 7. Germline loops: CDR1 MNHNS, CDR2 SASEGT. This CDR3 reads CASSEATGQGRSPLHF. DNA for the CDR3: TGTGCCAGCAGTGAAGCGACAGGACAGGGGCGGTCACCCCTCCACTTT.

J is TRBJ1-3 and V is TRBV9; TRBD1 aligns across 9 bases. Per germline, CDR1 SGDLS and CDR2 YYNGEE. The CDR3 covers 18 residues. The ends lost 1 base at V and 0 bases at J; junction bases unmatched: 8. CDR3 sequence reads: CASSVLPGQGSSGNTIYF. CDR3 in DNA: TGTGCCAGCAGCGTACTCCCTGGACAGGGGAGCTCTGGAAACACCATATATTTT. The full variable domain, in which reference TRBV9 and TRBJ1-3 provide the parts outside the CDR3, is DSGVTQTPKHLITATGQRVTLRCSPRSGDLSVYWYQQSLDQGLQFLIQYYNGEERAKGNILERFSAQQFPDLHSELNLSSLELGDSALYFCASSVLPGQGSSGNTIYFGEGSWLTVV.

The chain combines TRBV9 with TRBJ2-7; D not certain. CDR3 length: 13 amino acids. Deletions cut 0 bases from V and 3 bases from J, with 7 bases between. Germline V gene sequence: CDR1 SGDLS, CDR2 YYNGEE. The CDR3 is CASSVGSSYEQYF. The CDR3 bases are TGTGCCAGCAGCGTAGGGTCCAGCTACGAGCAGTACTTC. The complete variable domain, with remaining parts taken from reference TRBV9 and TRBJ2-7, reads DSGVTQTPKHLITATGQRVTLRCSPRSGDLSVYWYQQSLDQGLQFLIQYYNGEERAKGNILERFSAQQFPDLHSELNLSSLELGDSALYFCASSVGSSYEQYFGPGTRLTVT.

CDR3 coding DNA: TGTGCCAGTACTAACAGGGGGTCCTACGAGCAGTACTTC. This translates into CASTNRGSYEQYF. The chain employs TRBV6-6 and TRBJ2-7; 8 nucleotides align to TRBD1. Trimming removed 9 bases from V and 1 base from J; junction bases left unmatched: 5. Per germline, CDR1 MNHNY and CDR2 SVGAGI (reference sequence). This CDR3 contains 13 residues.

The J gene is TRBJ2-5, the V gene TRBV30; 8 nucleotides align to TRBD2. J lost 1 base, V lost 0 bases, and 4 bases had no gene match. The CDR3 extends over 15 amino acids. CDR1 is GTSNPN and CDR2 is SVGIG in the germline V gene (reference sequence). The CDR3 here is CAWSVGAGGQETQYF. The CDR3 nucleotides are TGTGCCTGGAGTGTCGGGGCGGGGGGCCAAGAGACCCAGTACTTC.

This chain joins TRBV4-3 and TRBJ2-3, with 9 bases identical to TRBD2. V lost 0 bases, J lost 2 bases, and 6 bases stayed unmatched. Per germline, CDR1 LGHNA and CDR2 YSLEER. The CDR3 spans 17 residues. The CDR3 is CASSQDLASGATDTQYF. The CDR3 DNA reads as TGCGCCAGCAGCCAAGATCTGGCTAGCGGGGCCACAGATACGCAGTATTTT.

The V and J genes are TRBV11-1 and TRBJ2-2; the match to TRBD1 covers 10 bases. The CDR3 is 16 amino acids. Germline V gives CDR1 SGHAT, CDR2 FQDESV (reference sequence). After removal of 5 bases from V and 4 bases from J, the junction contained 7 bases not matched to a gene. CDR3 amino acids: CASSPEWTGGTGELFF. The CDR3 coding sequence is TGTGCCAGCAGCCCAGAGTGGACAGGGGGCACCGGGGAGCTGTTTTTT. Combining the CDR3 with reference TRBV11-1 and TRBJ2-2 gives the whole variable domain EAEVAQSPRYKITEKSQAVAFWCDPISGHATLYWYRQILGQGPELLVQFQDESVVDDSQLPKDRFSAERLKGVDSTLKIQPAELGDSAMYLCASSPEWTGGTGELFFGEGSRLTVL.

The chain is built from TRBV7-8 and TRBJ2-7; 11 bases fit TRBD2. The CDR3 is 14 amino acids. V was clipped by 3 bases and J by 7 bases; unmatched bases: 5. CDR1 and CDR2 (germline): SGHVS, FQNEAQ. The CDR3 protein is CASSFDRLAGEQYF. The CDR3 region has the DNA TGTGCCAGCAGCTTCGATAGACTAGCGGGGGAGCAGTACTTC.

Details on this clone: The same CDR3 also results from other DNA sequences found in this sample. This chain uses TRBV28 with TRBJ1-1; the D gene is possibly TRBD1 (5 bases). The V and J ends lost 3 bases and 3 bases respectively, with 11 bases between them. The CDR3 sequence is 14 residues long. The germline gives CDR1 MDHEN, CDR2 SYDVKM. CDR3 bases: TGTGCCAGCAGTTTGGTGGGAGGGGACACTGAAGCTTTCTTT. Its translation is CASSLVGGDTEAFF.

This sequence joins TRBV18 and TRBJ2-1; 12 bases map to TRBD2. Germline values: CDR1 KGHSH, CDR2 LQKENI. This CDR3 region has 16 residues. Trimming at V came to 3 bases and at J to 4 bases, leaving 4 bases not matched to a gene. CDR3 sequence (DNA): TGTGCCAGCTCACCTTCTCTAGCGGGGGGGTACAATGAGCAGTTCTTC. It yields the protein CASSPSLAGGYNEQFF.

The sample holds a few counts of this clone. V and J are TRBV29-1 and TRBJ2-3; D gene unclear. V dropped 4 bases and J dropped 2 bases, with 7 bases sitting between them. The CDR3 extends over 12 amino acids. Germline V gene lookup returns CDR1 SQVTM and CDR2 ANQGSEA. The CDR3 spells CSVGTVTDTQYF. The CDR3 coding sequence is TGCAGCGTTGGTACAGTCACAGATACGCAGTATTTT.

In its sample, this clone was seen once. The J gene is TRBJ1-2, the V gene TRBV9, with 7 bases identical to TRBD1. Trimming took 3 bases from V and 8 from J; bases not matched to a gene: 7. The CDR3 consists of 13 residues. CDR1 and CDR2 from the germline V gene are SGDLS and YYNGEE. CDR3 bases: TGTGCCAGCAGCGCGAGACAGGGCGGGGGCTACACCTTC. Translation gives CASSARQGGGYTF.

V usage is TRBV18 and J usage is TRBJ2-1; 13 positions agree with TRBD2. CDR3 size: 14 residues. The germline gives CDR1 KGHSH, CDR2 LQKENI. Trimming at V came to 8 bases and at J to 7 bases, leaving 5 bases not matched to a gene. For the CDR3, the DNA is TGTGCCAGCGCCGGGACTAGCGGGGTGAATGAGCAGTTCTTC. Amino acid sequence: CASAGTSGVNEQFF. The complete variable domain, with remaining parts taken from reference TRBV18 and TRBJ2-1, reads NAGVMQNPRHLVRRRGQEARLRCSPMKGHSHVYWYRQLPEEGLKFMVYLQKENIIDESGMPKERFSAEFPKEGPSILRIQQVVRGDSAAYFCASAGTSGVNEQFFGPGTRLTVL.

CDR3 amino acids: CASRTERGLSYNEQFF. DNA of the CDR3: TGTGCCAGCCGAACCGAGCGGGGCCTCTCCTACAATGAGCAGTTCTTC. The genes are TRBV2 and TRBJ2-1; 7 nucleotides agree with TRBD2. The CDR3 is made up of 16 amino acids. Per germline, CDR1 SNHLY and CDR2 FYNNEI. Germline trimming cut 8 bases from V and 0 bases from J; bases unmatched to any gene: 10.

This clone appeared once. The chain recombines TRBV7-2 with TRBJ2-7; 12 bases match TRBD2. This CDR3 comprises 15 residues. With 1 base clipped from V and 4 bases from J, the junction kept 2 bases outside the gene matches. In germline, CDR1 is SGHTA, CDR2 FQGNSA. For the CDR3, the DNA is TGTGCCAGCAGCTTAGAGACTAGCGGGGGTTACGAGCAGTACTTC. Translation gives CASSLETSGGYEQYF.

V usage is TRBV29-1 and J usage is TRBJ1-2; D might be TRBD1 (5 bases). The germline gives CDR1 SQVTM, CDR2 ANQGSEA. The CDR3 extends over 15 amino acids. V was pared by 0 bases and J by 6 bases, with 17 bases between. The DNA of the CDR3 is TGCAGCGTTGAAGATCTCCCAGGGACTCCCGATGGCTACACCTTC. Residues: CSVEDLPGTPDGYTF.

The J gene is TRBJ2-3, the V gene TRBV4-2; D is perhaps TRBD1 (5 bases). Germline-derived CDR1 and CDR2 are LGHNA and YNFKEQ. CDR3 size: 14 residues. Trimming took off 10 bases at V and 3 bases at J, with 17 bases between the two ends. This CDR3 reads CATRVGQITDTQYF. The DNA of the CDR3 is TGTGCCACGCGAGTAGGACAAATAACAGATACGCAGTATTTT.

Concerning this clone: This same CDR3 is encoded by further DNA sequences in the sample. The rearrangement uses TRBV2 and TRBJ1-6, with D possibly being TRBD1 (5 bases). CDR3 length: 14 residues. Deletions cut 3 bases from V and 8 bases from J, with 11 bases between. Germline CDR1 and CDR2: SNHLY and FYNNEI. CDR3 nucleotide sequence: TGTGCCAGCAGTGAGGGGAGGGGCGATTCACCCCTCCACTTT. It translates to CASSEGRGDSPLHF.

The chain employs TRBV6-5 and TRBJ2-7, with 9 positions matching TRBD2. V trimming: 4 bases; J trimming: 5 bases; junction bases outside the gene matches: 9. Germline lookup yields CDR1 MNHEY and CDR2 SVGAGI. CDR3 length: 15 residues. The CDR3 sequence: CASSSLAGGPNEQYF. The CDR3 nucleotides are TGTGCCAGCAGTTCCCTGGCGGGGGGGCCGAACGAGCAGTACTTC.